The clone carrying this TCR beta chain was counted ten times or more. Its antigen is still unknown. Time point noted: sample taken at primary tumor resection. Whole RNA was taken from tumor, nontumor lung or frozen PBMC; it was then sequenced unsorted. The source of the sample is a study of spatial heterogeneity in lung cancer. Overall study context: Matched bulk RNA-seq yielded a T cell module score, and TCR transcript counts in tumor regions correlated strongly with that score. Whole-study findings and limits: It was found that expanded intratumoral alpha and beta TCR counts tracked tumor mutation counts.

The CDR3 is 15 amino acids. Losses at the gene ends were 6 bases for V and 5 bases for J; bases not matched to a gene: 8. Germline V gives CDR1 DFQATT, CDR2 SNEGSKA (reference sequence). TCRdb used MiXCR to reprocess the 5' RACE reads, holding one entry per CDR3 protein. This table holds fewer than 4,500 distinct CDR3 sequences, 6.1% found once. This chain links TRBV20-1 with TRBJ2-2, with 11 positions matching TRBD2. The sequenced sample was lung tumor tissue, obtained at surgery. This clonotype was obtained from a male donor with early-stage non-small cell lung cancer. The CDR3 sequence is CSASTSGSRTGELFF. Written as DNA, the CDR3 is TGCAGTGCCAGTACTAGCGGGAGTCGGACCGGGGAGCTGTTTTTT.